This T cell receptor beta chain was recorded in a study of identical twins. Findings of the study overall: Twins shared beta out-of-frame sequences in excess, but this excess was weaker. The more abundant beta clonotypes in cord blood had fewer insertions, and memory repertoires did not show this. Without tracking the same donors, conclusions rested on cross-sectional statistical analysis.

Template switching created a universal primer site, and the cDNA included unique molecular identifiers. TCRdb reanalysed the 5' RACE reads using MiXCR and keeps one entry per CDR3 protein. The table lists 700,000 to 950,000 distinct CDR3 sequences, 10% to 15% of them singletons. Comment on this clonotype: The antigen is unknown.

V lost 4 bases, J lost 5 bases, and 3 bases stayed unmatched. Germline CDR1 reads SQVTM; CDR2 reads ANQGSEA. This CDR3 is built from 13 residues. These data were also filed under a second study, of yellow fever vaccine responses in identical twins.

V and J are TRBV29-1 and TRBJ2-7; TRBD2 agrees at 12 bases. The specimen was PBMCs. The sequence came from a woman between 18 and 29 years old in good health. The DNA of the CDR3 is TGCAGCGTTGGACTAGCGGGAGTAGACGAGCAGTACTTC. It translates to CSVGLAGVDEQYF.